Listed below are T cell receptor beta chains from one sample, sequenced in a study of cytomegalovirus exposure and HLA in healthy donors. Clones were sequenced by immunoSEQ multiplex PCR, and TCRdb holds only the in-frame ones, with some missing. The sample has approximately 140,000 clones; approximately 73% are singletons. The source material was PBMCs. These receptors were taken from a woman between 40 and 50 years old in good health and CMV-seronegative. CDR3s leave out the opening cysteine and the closing phenylalanine or tryptophan.

ASSLVLAGQETQY | TRBV7-2
ASSMRELTDTIY | TRBV5-1
ASAKAGQGNTGELF | TRBV5-1
ATSPGGGIGELF | TRBV7-2
ASSRFTDRGYEQY | TRBV5-5
ASSSGQGFAGELF | TRBV5-1
ASSLTGSSYEQY | TRBV14
ASSLARGLDTEAF | TRBV11-2
ASSPQTGNTGELF | TRBV18
ASSSNFQGGIHETQY | TRBV28
ASSKGGGPHTGELF | TRBV6-6
ASSQDRQQGSDGYT | TRBV4-1
ASSFPPSGTETQY | TRBV5-6
ASRMTGVSNQPQH | TRBV6-6
ASSQRDRGAPDTQY | TRBV5-1
ASSQASGFGTGNTIY | TRBV4-1
SVTPGRYNEQF | TRBV29-1
ASSRDRLRLNEQF | TRBV7-9
SAKTGGPTGELF | TRBV29-1
ASSQFGGNQAF | TRBV4-2
ASSQGTIGFVGNTIY | TRBV18
ASSLAGAYNEQF | TRBV13
ASSTGQGGPDTQY | TRBV5-1
AGRTGPNQPQH | TRBV2
ASSTQQGSEYEKLF | TRBV5-1
ASSSRKAGGPPTSTDTQY | TRBV7-8
ATSRGEGVIYGYT | TRBV15
ASSPGGLSETQY | TRBV18
ASSPDISSYEQY | TRBV18
ASSVEVGRSAGELF | TRBV9
ASSESLAPGHQNTEAF | TRBV6-1
ASSSLGWASNQPQH | TRBV28
ASSYSSTGGGGYT | TRBV6-6
ASSEAGQSSTDTQY | TRBV6-1
ASSPDRANEKLF | TRBV2
ASSLSGREAF | TRBV7-9
AISPAGAQQPQH | TRBV10-3
SARDREGYT | TRBV20-1